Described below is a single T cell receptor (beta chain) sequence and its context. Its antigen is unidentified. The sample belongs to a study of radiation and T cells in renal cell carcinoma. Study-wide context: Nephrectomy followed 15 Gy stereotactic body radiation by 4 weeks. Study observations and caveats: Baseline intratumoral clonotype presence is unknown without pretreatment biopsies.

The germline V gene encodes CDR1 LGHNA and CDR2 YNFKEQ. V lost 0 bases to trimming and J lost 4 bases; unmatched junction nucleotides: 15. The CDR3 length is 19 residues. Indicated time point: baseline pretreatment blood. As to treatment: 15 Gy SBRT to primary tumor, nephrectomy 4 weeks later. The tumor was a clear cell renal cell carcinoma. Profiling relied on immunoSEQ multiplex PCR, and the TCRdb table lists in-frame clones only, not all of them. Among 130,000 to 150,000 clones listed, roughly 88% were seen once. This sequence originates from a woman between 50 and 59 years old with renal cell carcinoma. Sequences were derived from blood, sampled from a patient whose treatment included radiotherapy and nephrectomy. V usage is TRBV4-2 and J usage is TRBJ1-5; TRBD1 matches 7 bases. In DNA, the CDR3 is TGTGCCAGCAGCCAAGATGAATTGACAGGGACAGACAAGAATCAGCCCCAGCATTTT. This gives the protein CASSQDELTGTDKNQPQHF.